This entry lists 26 T cell receptor beta chains sequenced from one sample in a study of blood T cells in healthy people across ages. The use of a sample-barcoded 5' primer and a J-beta primer mix characterized a second PCR of roughly 6 to 12 cycles. MiXCR, run by TCRdb on the 5' RACE reads, gives a single entry per CDR3 protein. The sample has some 1.5 million distinct CDR3 sequences; under 30% are singletons. The specimen was blood. All receptors come from a woman in her 30s in good health.

The chain is built from TRBV28 and TRBJ1-5; a possible D gene is TRBD1 (6 bases). The CDR3 totals 14 residues. The ends were cut back, 8 bases at V and 7 bases at J, with 18 bases in the middle. Germline assignment: CDR1 MDHEN and CDR2 SYDVKM. The DNA for the CDR3 is TGTGCCAGCTGCATGTCGGGGGCACGGCAGCCCCAGCATTTT. Encoded protein: CASCMSGARQPQHF. The variable domain in full, completed from reference TRBV28 and TRBJ1-5, reads DVKVTQSSRYLVKRTGEKVFLECVQDMDHENMFWYRQDPGLGLRLIYFSYDVKMKEKGDIPEGYSVSREKKERFSLILESASTNQTSMYLCASCMSGARQPQHFGDGTRLSIL.

This clonotype came up many times. The chain joins TRBV5-1 to TRBJ2-7; D not resolved. There are 12 residues in the CDR3. CDR1 SGHRS and CDR2 YFSETQ come from the germline V gene. Trimming removed 0 bases at V and 5 bases at J, with 6 bases between. The CDR3 DNA reads TGCGCCAGCAGCTTGGGTACCCACGAGCAGTACTTC. Encoded protein: CASSLGTHEQYF.

At least ten counts were recorded for this clonotype. The chain couples TRBV5-5 to TRBJ2-7, with D perhaps matching TRBD1 or TRBD2 (5 bases each). Germline V gives CDR1 SGHKS, CDR2 YYEKEE (reference sequence). V lost 2 bases, J lost 4 bases, and 22 bases lay in between. CDR3 length: 17 amino acids. CDR3 DNA sequence: TGTGCCAGCAGCTTCGGGGCAGGACCCCGCGTGTCATACGAGCAGTACTTC. This gives the protein CASSFGAGPRVSYEQYF. Based on the CDR3 plus reference TRBV5-5 and TRBJ2-7, the full variable domain is DAGVTQSPTHLIKTRGQQVTLRCSPISGHKSVSWYQQVLGQGPQFIFQYYEKEERGRGNFPDRFSARQFPNYSSELNVNALLLGDSALYLCASSFGAGPRVSYEQYFGPGTRLTVT.

Remarks on this clonotype: Being one base from a much bigger clone, this may be a read error. The chain carries TRBV12-3 or TRBV12-4 and TRBJ2-1, with D uncertain. The J call may be faulty, since TRBJ2-7 better matches the DNA end. This CDR3 is built from 14 residues. CDR3 in amino acids: CASSYQNSYNEQYF. CDR3 nucleotides: TGTGCCAGCAGTTATCAAAACTCCTACAATGAGCAGTACTTC.

Points on this clonotype: Just one base apart from a much larger clone, this may be a read error. The chain combines TRBV5-6 with TRBJ2-7; D is tentatively TRBD1 or TRBD2 (5 bases each). The length of the CDR3 is 14 residues. The V gene's germline CDR1 is SGHDT and CDR2 YYEEEE. V was pared by 3 bases and J by 3 bases, with 13 bases between. CDR3 protein: CASSWGYRYYEQYF. The CDR3 DNA reads TGTGCCAGCAGCTGGGGGTACAGGTACTACGAGCAGTACTTC.

In regard to this clonotype: Relative to the germline gene, one junction end is altered; a read error may explain this. This chain's CDR3 is CAGSLAGGVTDTQYF. Here the CDR3 DNA reads TGTGCCGGCAGTTTAGCGGGGGGAGTCACAGATACGCAGTATTTT. The chain has TRBV6-6 and TRBJ2-3; the match to TRBD2 covers 10 bases. Germline lookup yields CDR1 MNHNY and CDR2 SVGAGI (reference sequence). CDR3 length equals 15 residues.

This clonotype has only a few counts. V gene TRBV20-1 combines with J gene TRBJ2-5; D is possibly TRBD1 or TRBD2 (5 bases each). With 0 bases removed from V and 5 bases from J, the gap between germline ends came to 16 bases. The CDR3 runs to 15 residues. Germline CDR1 reads DFQATT; CDR2 reads SNEGSKA (reference sequence). CDR3 coding DNA: TGCAGTGCTAGAGACCAACAGGCGGGTGAGGAGACCCAGTACTTC. Protein: CSARDQQAGEETQYF.

This clonotype has a handful of counts. This rearrangement joins TRBV12-3 or TRBV12-4 to TRBJ2-1; 7 nucleotides line up with TRBD1. Losses at the gene ends were 0 bases for V and 11 bases for J; bases not matched to a gene: 4. The CDR3 has 13 residues. For the CDR3, the DNA is TGTGCCAGCAGTTTAGCGAGGGACAGAAAGCAGTTCTTC. It encodes CASSLARDRKQFF.

The DNA of the CDR3 is TGCAGTGGGACAGGGCGGTATAATTCACCCCTCCACTTT. Translation: CSGTGRYNSPLHF. V gene TRBV20-1 combines with J gene TRBJ1-6, with 8 positions matching TRBD1. The CDR3 runs 13 residues. The J segment lost 4 bases and the V segment lost 7 bases, leaving 3 bases of the junction unmatched. In germline, CDR1 is DFQATT, CDR2 SNEGSKA (reference sequence).

This clonotype was found many times. V and J are TRBV7-2 and TRBJ2-6; either TRBD1 or TRBD2 may fit D (5 bases each). The CDR3 loop spans 17 amino acids. Per the germline V gene, CDR1 is SGHTA and CDR2 is FQGNSA. Trimming left V 1 base short and J 2 bases short, with 12 bases between. CDR3 protein: CASSLGQGEPGANVLTF. The CDR3 DNA reads as TGTGCCAGCAGCTTAGGGCAGGGAGAACCTGGGGCCAACGTCCTGACTTTC.

To note about this clonotype: One end of the junction fails to match germline, which may point to a read error. V usage is TRBV12-3 or TRBV12-4 and J usage is TRBJ2-5, with 7 nucleotides matching TRBD1. The CDR3 sequence is 16 residues long. In DNA form, the CDR3 reads TGTCCCAGCACCCCTCGTGCAGGGGGTAACCAAGAGACCCAGTACTTC. Protein: CPSTPRAGGNQETQYF.

As concerns this clonotype: A much more abundant neighbour one base away suggests this may be a read error. The chain recombines TRBV6-6 with TRBJ2-1; D is uncertain. CDR3 length equals 13 residues. Per the germline V gene, CDR1 is MNHNY and CDR2 is SVGAGI (reference sequence). The CDR3 reads CASSPRQYDELFF. The CDR3 coding sequence is TGTGCCAGCAGTCCGCGGCAGTACGATGAGCTGTTCTTC.

The chain links TRBV5-1 to TRBJ1-1, with D possibly TRBD1 on 6 matching bases. V was cut by 3 bases and J by 3 bases, with 15 bases left in between. The CDR3 runs to 15 residues. The V gene's germline CDR1 is SGHRS and CDR2 YFSETQ. CDR3 residues: CASSCQGKGDTEAFF. The CDR3 DNA sequence: TGCGCCAGCAGCTGCCAGGGGAAAGGAGACACTGAAGCTTTCTTT.

The chain recombines TRBV2 with TRBJ1-5; D unresolved. The CDR3 covers 14 residues. Deletions cut 7 bases from V and 0 bases from J, with 10 bases between. In germline, CDR1 is SNHLY, CDR2 FYNNEI. Here the CDR3 reads CASNERDSNQPQHF. In DNA form, the CDR3 reads TGTGCCAGCAACGAAAGGGATAGCAATCAGCCCCAGCATTTT.

This clonotype showed up just a few times. The chain employs TRBV29-1 and TRBJ2-3; D is unclear. This CDR3 contains 14 residues. CDR1 is SQVTM, CDR2 ANQGSEA, per germline. Trimming shortened V by 0 bases and J by 5 bases, and 12 bases separated the two germline ends. Here the CDR3 reads CSVEDLAFRDTQYF. CDR3 coding DNA: TGCAGCGTTGAAGATCTGGCGTTCCGAGATACGCAGTATTTT.

As regards this clonotype: At one end the junction does not follow the germline gene, possibly because of a read error. The chain uses TRBV5-1 and TRBJ2-2, with TRBD1 matching over 7 bases. The CDR3 sequence is 16 residues long. The germline CDR1 and CDR2 sequences are SGHRS and YFSETQ. Written as DNA, the CDR3 is TGCGCCGGCAGCCCACCATTGACAGGGAAGACCGGGGAGCTGTTTTTT. It is translated as CAGSPPLTGKTGELFF.

This clonotype was detected a few times. The gene calls are TRBV6-6 and TRBJ1-4, with D tentatively TRBD1 (5 bases). From germline, CDR1 is MNHNY and CDR2 SVGAGI (reference sequence). The length of the CDR3 is 16 residues. Trimming left V 6 bases short and J 4 bases short, with 18 bases between. The CDR3, as DNA: TGTGCCAGCAGCCAACCAGGGACGGGGCTTAATGAAAAACTGTTTTTT. As protein: CASSQPGTGLNEKLFF.

This clonotype was seen once. The rearrangement uses TRBV10-3 and TRBJ2-1; 7 bases are a match to TRBD2. CDR3 size: 17 residues. The V gene's germline CDR1 is ENHRY and CDR2 SYGVKD. Unmatched junction bases numbered 12, after V lost 0 bases and J lost 7 bases. The CDR3 coding sequence is TGTGCCATCAGTGAGTCGATATCTAGCGGAGGAAAGAATGAGCAGTTCTTC. Its protein product is CAISESISSGGKNEQFF.

This rearrangement joins TRBV6-2 or TRBV6-3 to TRBJ2-5; no clear D. Trimming pared 3 bases from V and 5 bases from J, leaving 10 bases between. Germline V gene data show CDR1 as MNHEY and CDR2 as SVGEGT. The CDR3 runs 13 residues. The CDR3 DNA reads as TGTGCCAGCAGTTATCCGGGTGCGGAGACCCAGTACTTC. Translated: CASSYPGAETQYF.

This clonotype has only a few counts. The genes are TRBV7-2 and TRBJ2-1, with D possibly being TRBD1 or TRBD2 (5 bases each). Trimming cost V 1 base and J 5 bases, with 12 bases left between them. There are 15 residues in the CDR3. CDR1 SGHTA and CDR2 FQGNSA come from the germline V gene. The CDR3 sequence is CASSLDPGRHNEQFF. The CDR3 coding sequence is TGTGCCAGCAGCTTAGATCCGGGACGTCACAATGAGCAGTTCTTC.

About this clonotype itself: At one end the junction does not follow the germline gene, possibly because of a read error. This chain uses TRBV24-1 with TRBJ2-1; D is unresolved. The CDR3 covers 15 residues. Germline CDR1 is KGHDR and CDR2 is SFDVKD. The CDR3 DNA is TGTGCCTCCAGTTCCCCGAGTACCTCCTACAATGAGCAGTTCTTC. It yields the protein CASSSPSTSYNEQFF.

This clonotype was counted between two and nine times. The chain uses TRBV4-3 and TRBJ1-2; no definite D call. Between the trimmed V and J ends, which lost 1 base and 6 bases, there was a span of 15 bases. CDR1 LGHNA and CDR2 YSLEER come from the germline V gene. This CDR3 spans 15 amino acids. CDR3 protein: CASSQGQTLTHGYTF. The CDR3 DNA sequence: TGCGCCAGCAGCCAAGGCCAGACCCTTACACATGGCTACACCTTC.

The genes are TRBV7-6 and TRBJ2-2; 12 bases line up with TRBD2. Germline V lookup: CDR1 SGHVS, CDR2 FNYEAQ. The CDR3 consists of 15 residues. The ends lost 5 bases at V and 6 bases at J; junction bases unmatched: 4. The CDR3 loop is CASSPRTSGAGELFF. The CDR3 DNA sequence: TGTGCCAGCAGCCCACGGACTAGCGGGGCCGGGGAGCTGTTTTTT. The variable domain in full, with the rest retrieved from reference TRBV7-6 and TRBJ2-2, is GAGVSQSPRYKVTKRGQDVALRCDPISGHVSLYWYRQALGQGPEFLTYFNYEAQQDKSGLPNDRFSAERPEGSISTLTIQRTEQRDSAMYRCASSPRTSGAGELFFGEGSRLTVL.

J is TRBJ2-4 and V is TRBV5-6; 8 bases fit TRBD1. Germline V gives CDR1 SGHDT, CDR2 YYEEEE. Trimming removed 4 bases from V and 13 bases from J; junction bases left unmatched: 16. The CDR3 totals 15 residues. CDR3: CASSTRRRGQVEQYF. The DNA for the CDR3 is TGTGCCAGCAGCACTCGGAGAAGGGGACAGGTGGAGCAGTACTTC.

This clonotype was found a few times. The chain joins TRBV6-2 or TRBV6-3 to TRBJ2-1; 9 bases fit TRBD2. V was pared by 2 bases and J by 15 bases, with 8 bases of the junction left unmatched. CDR3 length: 13 amino acids. Germline-derived CDR1 and CDR2 are MNHEY and SVGEGT. The CDR3 sequence: CASSYAGLAMGFF. Here the CDR3 DNA reads TGTGCCAGCAGTTACGCCGGACTAGCGATGGGGTTCTTC.

CDR3 sequence (DNA): TGTGCCAGCTCGCCTAGGAGGACATCTTCCTACGAGCAGTACTTC. Translated: CASSPRRTSSYEQYF. The V call is TRBV2, the J call TRBJ2-7, with D perhaps TRBD1 or TRBD2 (5 bases each). This CDR3 is built from 15 residues. The V end was cut by 8 bases, the J end by 1 base, with 18 bases between. Germline V lookup: CDR1 SNHLY, CDR2 FYNNEI. Using reference TRBV2 and TRBJ2-7 for the parts outside the CDR3, the full variable domain is EPEVTQTPSHQVTQMGQEVILRCVPISNHLYFYWYRQILGQKVEFLVSFYNNEISEKSEIFDDQFSVERPDGSNFTLKIRSTKLEDSAMYFCASSPRRTSSYEQYFGPGTRLTVT.